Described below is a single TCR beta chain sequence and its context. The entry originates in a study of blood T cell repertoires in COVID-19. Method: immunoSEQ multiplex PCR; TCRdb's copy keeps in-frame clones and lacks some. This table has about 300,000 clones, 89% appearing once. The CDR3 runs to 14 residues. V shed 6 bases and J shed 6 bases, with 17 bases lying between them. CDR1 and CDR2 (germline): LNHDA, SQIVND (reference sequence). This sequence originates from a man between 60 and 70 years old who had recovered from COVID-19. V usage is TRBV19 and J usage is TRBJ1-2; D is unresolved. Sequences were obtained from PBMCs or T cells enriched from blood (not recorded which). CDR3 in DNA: TGTGCCAGTAGCCCGGCGGCGGCCCCTAATGGCTACACCTTC. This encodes CASSPAAAPNGYTF.